One sample yielded the 2 T cell receptor beta chains listed below, sequenced in a study of identical twins. TCRdb itself ran the 5' RACE reads through MiXCR, one entry per CDR3 protein. The table records 1.5 million to 2 million distinct CDR3 sequences, less than 40% of them present only once. Material: cord blood. These receptors originate from a newborn girl in good health.

The chain carries TRBV14 and TRBJ1-2; D remains ambiguous. CDR3 size: 15 residues. The V end lost 1 base, the J end lost 5 bases, and 14 bases lay between the germline ends. From germline, CDR1 is SGHDN and CDR2 FVKESK. CDR3 nucleotide sequence: TGTGCCAGCAGCCAAGGTTTAGGGTTCGAGTATGGCTACACCTTC. This codes for CASSQGLGFEYGYTF.

This clonotype was observed many times. The chain recombines TRBV6-6 with TRBJ2-3, with 12 bases matching TRBD2. CDR1 is MNHNY and CDR2 is SVGAGI in the germline V gene (reference sequence). V gave up 0 bases and J gave up 0 bases; unmatched junction bases: 1. The CDR3 spans 17 residues. The CDR3 nucleotides are TGTGCCAGCAGTTACTCCACTAGCGGGGGGAGCACAGATACGCAGTATTTT. It specifies CASSYSTSGGSTDTQYF.